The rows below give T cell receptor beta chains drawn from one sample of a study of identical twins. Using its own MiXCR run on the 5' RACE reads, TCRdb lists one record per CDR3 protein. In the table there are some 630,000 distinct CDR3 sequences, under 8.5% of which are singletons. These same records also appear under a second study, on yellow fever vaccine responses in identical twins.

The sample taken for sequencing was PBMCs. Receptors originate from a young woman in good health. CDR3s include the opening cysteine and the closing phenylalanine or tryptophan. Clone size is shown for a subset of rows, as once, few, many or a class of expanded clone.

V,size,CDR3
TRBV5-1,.,CASSSPGPSQETQYF
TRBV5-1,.,CASSLSKTPGAGGANVLTF
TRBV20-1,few,CSARDLGDSYEQYF
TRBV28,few,CASSLGAGGSPLHF
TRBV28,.,CASMGFSEQYF
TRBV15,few,CATSPRDRFFGANVLTF
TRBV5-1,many,CASSLARGPNTEAFF
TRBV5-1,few,CASSFEGTGNSPLHF
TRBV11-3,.,CASSLVGGRASYNEQFF
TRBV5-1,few,CASSLSNLGTDTQYF
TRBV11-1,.,CASSSRVGADEQFF
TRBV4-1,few,CASSQTVLGGRGYGYTF
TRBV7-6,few,CASSPRTSGGSDTQYF